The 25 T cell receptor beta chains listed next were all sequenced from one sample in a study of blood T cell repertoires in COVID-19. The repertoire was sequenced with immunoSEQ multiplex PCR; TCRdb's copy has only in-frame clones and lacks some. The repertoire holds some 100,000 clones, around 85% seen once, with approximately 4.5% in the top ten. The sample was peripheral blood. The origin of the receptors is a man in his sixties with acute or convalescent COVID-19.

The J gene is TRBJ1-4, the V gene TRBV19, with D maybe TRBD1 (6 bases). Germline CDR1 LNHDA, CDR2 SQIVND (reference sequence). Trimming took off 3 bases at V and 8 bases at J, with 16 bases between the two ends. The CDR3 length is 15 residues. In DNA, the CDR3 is TGTGCCAGTAGTATCGCTGCGGGGGCAGGCGAAAAACTGTTTTTT. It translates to CASSIAAGAGEKLFF.

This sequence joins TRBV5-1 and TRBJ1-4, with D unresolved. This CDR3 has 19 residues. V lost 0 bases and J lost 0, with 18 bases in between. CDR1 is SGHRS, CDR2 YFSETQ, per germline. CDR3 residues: CASSLGHRPPLSTNEKLFF. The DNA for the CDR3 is TGCGCCAGCAGCTTGGGACACCGGCCGCCCCTTTCAACTAATGAAAAACTGTTTTTT.

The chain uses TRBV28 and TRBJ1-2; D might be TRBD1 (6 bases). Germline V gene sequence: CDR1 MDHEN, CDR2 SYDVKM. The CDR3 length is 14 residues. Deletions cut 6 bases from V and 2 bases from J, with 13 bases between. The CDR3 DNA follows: TGTGCCAGCAGCTGGGACACAGCAAACTATGGCTACACCTTC. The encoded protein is CASSWDTANYGYTF.

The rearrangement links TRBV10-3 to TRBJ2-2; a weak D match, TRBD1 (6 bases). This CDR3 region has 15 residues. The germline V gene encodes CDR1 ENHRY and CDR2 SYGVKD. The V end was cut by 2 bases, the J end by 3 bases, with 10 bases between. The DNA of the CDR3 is TGTGCCATCAGTGAGAAAAACAGGGACACCGGGGAGCTGTTTTTT. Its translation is CAISEKNRDTGELFF.

The DNA of the CDR3 is TGTGCCAGCAGTAGGACTGCGAACACTGAAGCTTTCTTT. The encoded protein is CASSRTANTEAFF. This chain joins TRBV12-3 or TRBV12-4 and TRBJ1-1; D call uncertain. This CDR3 comprises 13 residues. The ends were cut back, 5 bases at V and 1 base at J, with 8 bases in the middle.

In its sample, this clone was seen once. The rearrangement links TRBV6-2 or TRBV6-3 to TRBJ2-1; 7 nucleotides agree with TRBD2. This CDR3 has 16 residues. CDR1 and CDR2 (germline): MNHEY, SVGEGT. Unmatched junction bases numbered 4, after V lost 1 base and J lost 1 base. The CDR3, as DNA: TGTGCCAGCAGTTACTGGCGGGAGACGTCCTACAATGAGCAGTTCTTC. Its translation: CASSYWRETSYNEQFF.

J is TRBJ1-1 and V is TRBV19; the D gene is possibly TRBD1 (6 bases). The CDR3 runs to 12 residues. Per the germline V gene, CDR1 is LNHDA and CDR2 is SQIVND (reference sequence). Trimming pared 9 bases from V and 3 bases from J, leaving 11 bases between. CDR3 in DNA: TGTGCCAGAAGACACAGGGACACTGAAGCTTTCTTT. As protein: CARRHRDTEAFF.

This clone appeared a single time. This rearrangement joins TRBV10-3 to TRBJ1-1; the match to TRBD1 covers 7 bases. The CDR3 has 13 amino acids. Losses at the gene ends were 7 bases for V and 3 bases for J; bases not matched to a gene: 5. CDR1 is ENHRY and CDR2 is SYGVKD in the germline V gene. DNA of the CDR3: TGTGCCATCACCCGACAGGGTGACACTGAAGCTTTCTTT. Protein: CAITRQGDTEAFF.

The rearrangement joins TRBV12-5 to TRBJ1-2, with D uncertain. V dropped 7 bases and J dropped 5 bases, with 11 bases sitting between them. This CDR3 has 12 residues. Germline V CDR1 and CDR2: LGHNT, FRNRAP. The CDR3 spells CASAGTTYGYTF. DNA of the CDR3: TGTGCTAGTGCAGGAACCACTTATGGCTACACCTTC.

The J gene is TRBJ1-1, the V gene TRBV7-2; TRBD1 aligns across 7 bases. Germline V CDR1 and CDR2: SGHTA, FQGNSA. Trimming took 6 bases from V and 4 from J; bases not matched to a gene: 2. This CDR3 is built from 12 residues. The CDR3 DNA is TGTGCCAGCAGGACAGGGAGCACTGAAGCTTTCTTT. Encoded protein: CASRTGSTEAFF.

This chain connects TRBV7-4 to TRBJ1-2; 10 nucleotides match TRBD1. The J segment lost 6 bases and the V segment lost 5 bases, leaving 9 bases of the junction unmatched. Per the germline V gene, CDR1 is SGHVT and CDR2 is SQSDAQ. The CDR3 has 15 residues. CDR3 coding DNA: TGTGCCAGCAGCCCCCCCCGGGACAGGGGACATGGCTACACCTTC. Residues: CASSPPRDRGHGYTF.

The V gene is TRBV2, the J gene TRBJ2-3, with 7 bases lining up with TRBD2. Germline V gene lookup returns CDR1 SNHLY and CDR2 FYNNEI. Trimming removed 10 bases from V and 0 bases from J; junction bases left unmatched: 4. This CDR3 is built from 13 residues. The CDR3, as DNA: TGTGCCACCGGGGGGTCTAGCACAGATACGCAGTATTTT. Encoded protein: CATGGSSTDTQYF.

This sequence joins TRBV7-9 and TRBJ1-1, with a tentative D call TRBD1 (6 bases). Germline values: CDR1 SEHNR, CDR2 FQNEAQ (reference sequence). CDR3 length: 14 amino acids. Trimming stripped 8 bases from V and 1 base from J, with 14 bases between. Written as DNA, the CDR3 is TGTGCCAGCGTAGGGGGGGTAAGGAACACTGAAGCTTTCTTT. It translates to CASVGGVRNTEAFF.

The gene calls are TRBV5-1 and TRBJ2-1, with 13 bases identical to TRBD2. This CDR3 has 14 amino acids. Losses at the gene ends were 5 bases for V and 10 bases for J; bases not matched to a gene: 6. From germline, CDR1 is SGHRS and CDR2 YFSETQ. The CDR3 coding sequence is TGCGCCAGCAGACCGGGACTAGCGGGAAACGAGCAGTTCTTC. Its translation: CASRPGLAGNEQFF. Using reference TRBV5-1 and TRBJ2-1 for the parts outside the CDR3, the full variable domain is KAGVTQTPRYLIKTRGQQVTLSCSPISGHRSVSWYQQTPGQGLQFLFEYFSETQRNKGNFPGRFSGRQFSNSRSEMNVSTLELGDSALYLCASRPGLAGNEQFFGPGTRLTVL.

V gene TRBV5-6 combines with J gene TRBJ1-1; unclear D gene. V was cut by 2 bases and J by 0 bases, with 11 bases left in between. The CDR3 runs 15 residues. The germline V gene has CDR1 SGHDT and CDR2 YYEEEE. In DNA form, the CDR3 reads TGTGCCAGCAGCTTTGGGGTCGGGATGAACACTGAAGCTTTCTTT. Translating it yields CASSFGVGMNTEAFF.

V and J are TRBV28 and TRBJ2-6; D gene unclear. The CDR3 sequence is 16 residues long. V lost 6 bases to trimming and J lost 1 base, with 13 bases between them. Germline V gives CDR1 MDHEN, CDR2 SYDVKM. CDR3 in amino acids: CASSSVGASGANVLTF. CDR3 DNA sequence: TGTGCCAGCAGCTCGGTAGGAGCGTCTGGGGCCAACGTCCTGACTTTC.

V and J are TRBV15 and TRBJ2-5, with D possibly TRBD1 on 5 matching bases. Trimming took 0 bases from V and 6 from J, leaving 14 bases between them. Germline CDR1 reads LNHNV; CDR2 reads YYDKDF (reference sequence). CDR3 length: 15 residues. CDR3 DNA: TGTGCCACCAGCAGAGATATAAGGACAATGAAGACCCAGTACTTC. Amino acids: CATSRDIRTMKTQYF.

CDR3 region: CSASLGLLGTGDLRQQYF. Written as DNA, the CDR3 is TGCAGTGCTAGTTTAGGTCTCCTTGGGACAGGCGACCTTCGGCAGCAGTACTTC. The chain combines TRBV20-1 with TRBJ2-7; 8 bases are a match to TRBD1. Germline V gene data show CDR1 as DFQATT and CDR2 as SNEGSKA (reference sequence). This CDR3 spans 18 amino acids. The trim removed 3 bases at V and 8 bases at J, leaving 24 bases unmatched.

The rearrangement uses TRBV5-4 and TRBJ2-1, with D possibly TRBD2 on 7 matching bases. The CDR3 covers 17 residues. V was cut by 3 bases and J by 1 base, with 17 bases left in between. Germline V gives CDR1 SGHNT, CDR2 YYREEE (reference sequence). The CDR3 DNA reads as TGTGCCAGCAGCTGGGGGTCACGGGGGGCTTCCTACAATGAGCAGTTCTTC. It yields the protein CASSWGSRGASYNEQFF.

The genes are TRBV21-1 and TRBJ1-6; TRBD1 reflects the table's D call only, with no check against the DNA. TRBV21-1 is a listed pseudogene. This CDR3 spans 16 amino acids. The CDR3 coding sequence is TGTGCCAGCAGCATCCCCGTGGGACAGGGGGTTTCACCCCTCCACTTT. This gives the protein CASSIPVGQGVSPLHF.

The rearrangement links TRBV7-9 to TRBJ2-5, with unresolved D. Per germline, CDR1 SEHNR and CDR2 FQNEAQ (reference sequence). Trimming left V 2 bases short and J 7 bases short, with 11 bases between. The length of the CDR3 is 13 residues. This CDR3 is CASSLSISGTQYF. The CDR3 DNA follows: TGTGCCAGCAGCTTAAGTATCTCCGGGACCCAGTACTTC.

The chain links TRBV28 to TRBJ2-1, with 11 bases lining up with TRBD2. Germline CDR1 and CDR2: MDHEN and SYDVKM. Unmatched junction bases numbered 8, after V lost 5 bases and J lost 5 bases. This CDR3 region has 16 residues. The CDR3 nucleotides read TGTGCCAGCAGTGTCCTCGGGACTAGCGGAAACAATGAGCAGTTCTTC. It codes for CASSVLGTSGNNEQFF.

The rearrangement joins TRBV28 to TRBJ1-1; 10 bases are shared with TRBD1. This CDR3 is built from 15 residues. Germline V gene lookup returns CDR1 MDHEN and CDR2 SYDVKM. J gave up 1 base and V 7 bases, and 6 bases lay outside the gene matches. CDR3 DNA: TGTGCCAGCAAAAGGGGGACAGGGGCGAACACTGAAGCTTTCTTT. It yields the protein CASKRGTGANTEAFF.

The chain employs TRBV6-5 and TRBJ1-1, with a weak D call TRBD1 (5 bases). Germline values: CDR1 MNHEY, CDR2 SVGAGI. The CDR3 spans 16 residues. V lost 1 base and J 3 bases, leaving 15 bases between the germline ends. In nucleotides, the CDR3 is TGTGCCAGCAGTTACTGGGGCAGTCCTAGAGACACTGAAGCTTTCTTT. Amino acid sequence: CASSYWGSPRDTEAFF.

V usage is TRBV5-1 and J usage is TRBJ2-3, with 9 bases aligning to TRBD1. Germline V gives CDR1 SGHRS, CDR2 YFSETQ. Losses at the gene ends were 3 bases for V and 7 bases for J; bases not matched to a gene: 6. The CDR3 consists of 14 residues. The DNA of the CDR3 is TGCGCCAGCAGCTGGGGACAGGGCCAATATACGCAGTATTTT. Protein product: CASSWGQGQYTQYF.